The present entry profiles one T cell receptor beta chain with its context. This clone appeared a single time. Its antigen is not yet known. Qualities for individual bases were not recorded, and no much larger clone is one base off. The CDR3 regions of human TCRbeta chains were subjected to immunosequencing. Turning to the authors' computational methods: TCRs in the repertoires were matched against a reference library of SARS-CoV-2-specific TCRs that had been generated with the MIRA antigen-specificity platform. Breadth meant the fraction of unique TCRs that were SARS-CoV-2-associated, whereas depth meant the fraction of total T cells that were SARS-CoV-2-associated. Using the MIRA data, each spike-specific TCR was mapped to the spike region that the TCR reacts to and placed in a CD4 or CD8 class. Log10-transformed breadth and depth values were compared by one-way ANOVA with Sidak's multiple comparisons tests. The clones in this table, taken by TCRdb from immuneACCESS, are in-frame only. Not every clone is retained; where verified, under half of the shortfall comes from an unresolved V gene, and the cause of the rest is unknown. V, J and clone size are taken as reported in that table, and D and trimming were inferred from the DNA itself. The sample records some 60,000 clones, 60% to 85% of which are singletons. The ten largest account for over 3% of the sample.

The sample's time point label is to be understood as: about 28 days (+/-7) after the second vaccine dose. AZD1222 recipients given second doses at about 4 weeks or at about 12 weeks were pooled, since spike-specific TCR depth and breadth were not found to differ between the two schedules. Samples from vaccinated people were obtained from the UK trials COV001 and COV002, which included a single-blind randomized controlled phase 2/3 trial of AZD1222 (ChAdOx1 nCoV-19) in healthy adults. For TCRbeta chain sequencing, PBMC samples from trial participants were taken at day 0 and at day 28 after the second dose. This specimen belongs to a study of T cell responses to AZD1222 COVID-19 vaccine listed by TCRdb under 2021. Some background on the complete study: A total of more than 230 trial participants underwent TCR sequencing, of whom around 200 received two doses of AZD1222 and 26 received two doses of the MenACWY control vaccine. Enrollment into the trials was organized by age into subgroups of 18-55, 56-69 and 70-plus years, and those subgroups contained roughly 150, 30 and 60 TCR-sequenced participants, respectively. Beyond this particular receptor, the publication reports: The whole spike protein was spanned by vaccine-associated CD4 TCRs, and dominant responses were seen in regions 160-218 and 743-854. In the small 56-69-year group, the increase in depth fell short of significance, most likely because of low power. Spike-specific TCR breadth and depth rose significantly after two AZD1222 doses compared with day 0 and with MenACWY recipients. No day 14 peak-response samples were available, so repertoires were characterized only after the peak T cell response. Reportedly, almost half of the unique spike-specific TCRs recognized epitopes lying outside the regions that are mutated in the B.1.351 and B.1.1.7 variants. Most participants were white British and females outnumbered males, and the authors suggested that clonal diversity may have been underestimated. Only five to seven AZD1222 recipients were SARS-CoV-2 seropositive at baseline, limiting conclusions about previously exposed vaccinees.

Via the germline V gene, CDR1 is SNHLY and CDR2 FYNNEI. V is pared back by 0 bases and J by 1 base, with 21 bases lying between the germline termini. Inclusive of the bounding cysteine and phenylalanine, the CDR3 is 19 residues long. Only CDR3 DNA is held: 57 bases, read in frame from base 1. The source was peripheral blood, collected 28 days after the second AZD1222 dose. The chain is made from TRBV2 and TRBJ1-1; TRBD1 is possibly the D segment (6 matching bases). The TCR originated in an adult who received the AZD1222 COVID-19 vaccine. The CDR3 loop reads CASSEALGRGWGGNTEAFF. Here is the DNA: TGTGCCAGCAGTGAAGCGCTGGGCAGGGGATGGGGTGGGAACACTGAAGCTTTCTTT.